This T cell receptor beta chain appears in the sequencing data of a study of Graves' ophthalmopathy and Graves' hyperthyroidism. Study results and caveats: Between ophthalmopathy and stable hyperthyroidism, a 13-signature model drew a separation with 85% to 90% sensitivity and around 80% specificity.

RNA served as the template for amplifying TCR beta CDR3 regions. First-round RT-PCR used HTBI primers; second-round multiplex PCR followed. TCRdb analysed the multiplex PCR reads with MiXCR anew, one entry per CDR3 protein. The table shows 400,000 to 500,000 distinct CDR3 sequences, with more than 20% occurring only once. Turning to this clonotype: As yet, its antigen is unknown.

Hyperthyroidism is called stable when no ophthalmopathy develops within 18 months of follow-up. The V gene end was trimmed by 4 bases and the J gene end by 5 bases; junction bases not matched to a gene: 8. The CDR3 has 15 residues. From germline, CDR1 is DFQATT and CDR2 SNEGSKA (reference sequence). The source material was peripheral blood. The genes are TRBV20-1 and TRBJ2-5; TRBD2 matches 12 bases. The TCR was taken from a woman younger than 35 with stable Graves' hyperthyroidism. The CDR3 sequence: CSATASGRADETQYF. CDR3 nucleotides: TGCAGTGCTACGGCTAGCGGGAGGGCCGACGAGACCCAGTACTTC.